This TCR beta chain was sequenced during a study of shared T cell receptors in the human thymus. Measured with immunoSEQ multiplex PCR; TCRdb has only the in-frame clones, and not every one. The repertoire holds fewer than 700,000 clones, with roughly 90% as singletons. Germline V gene data show CDR1 as LGHNA and CDR2 as YSLEER. Trimming removed 0 bases from V and 6 bases from J; junction bases left unmatched: 2. This CDR3 region has 14 residues. These data are also associated with another study on human thymus T cells. That investigation notes: Donation came from healthy Finnish infants having corrective surgery for congenital heart defects. The thymus tissue came from resections taken during corrective heart surgery. Gene usage (both V and J) appeared biased in thymic and blood repertoires. Related research described strongly overlapping thymic repertoires in unrelated people.

Sequencing used thymocytes. The chain couples TRBV4-3 to TRBJ2-1, with TRBD2 matching 7 bases. The receptor comes from a boy in the first two years of life with a congenital heart defect. Written as DNA, the CDR3 is TGCGCCAGCAGCCAAGATGGGGAGGGCAATGAGCAGTTCTTC. Translated, it gives CASSQDGEGNEQFF.